The 2 T cell receptor beta chains below all came from one sample that was sequenced in a study of OX40 agonist ivuxolimab in advanced cancers. Profiling relied on immunoSEQ multiplex PCR, and the TCRdb table lists in-frame clones only, not all of them. The table shows roughly 64,000 clones, with 70% to 90% occurring only once. The material sequenced was CD4+ or CD8+ T cells sorted from blood, taken in a trial of the OX40 agonist ivuxolimab. The receptors were sampled from an adult with an advanced solid tumor such as melanoma, head and neck, liver or kidney cancer.

DNA of the CDR3: TGCACCAGCAGCCAAGCTACTGCGCTTTCCTACGAGCAGTACTTC. Amino acids: CTSSQATALSYEQYF. The chain has TRBV1 and TRBJ2-7; the table's D gene call, TRBD2, was not cross checked with the DNA. TRBV1 is a recognized pseudogene. CDR3 length equals 15 residues.

The chain has TRBV30 and TRBJ1-2, with 7 bases fitting TRBD1. Looked up from germline, CDR1 is GTSNPN and CDR2 is SVGIG (reference sequence). V lost 5 bases, J lost 5 bases, and 8 bases stayed unmatched. This CDR3 has 13 amino acids. The CDR3 DNA follows: TGTGCCTGGGGCCGGGACAGACCTTATGGCTACACCTTC. This translates into CAWGRDRPYGYTF.